Listed below are T cell receptor beta chains from one sample, sequenced in a study of blood T cell repertoires in COVID-19. Method: immunoSEQ multiplex PCR; TCRdb's copy keeps in-frame clones and lacks some. The sample includes roughly 92,000 clones, around 87% of them seen just once. The specimen was peripheral blood. These receptors all stem from a woman older than 75 with acute or convalescent COVID-19. The CDR3 runs from the conserved cysteine through the conserved F or W. Fields, in order: V gene, clone size, J gene, D gene, CDR3 DNA, CDR3 protein. The D gene is left open where the match is weak. Size is omitted from some rows. Given values are once, few, many or a class for expanded clones.

TRBV19	.	TRBJ2-1	TRBD2	TGTGCCAGTAGTACACTAGCGGGGTACGGTGAGCAGTTCTTC	CASSTLAGYGEQFF
TRBV2	.	TRBJ2-2	.	TGTGCCAGCAGTGAAGGGGGCGGGGCCAACACCGGGGAGCTGTTTTTT	CASSEGGGANTGELFF
TRBV4-2	.	TRBJ1-3	TRBD1	TGTGCCAGCAGTCAGCCAGGGGGTCGCTCTGGAAACACCATATATTTT	CASSQPGGRSGNTIYF
TRBV6-6	few	TRBJ2-1	.	TGTGCCAGCAGCGGGGTCGACAATGAGCAGTTCTTC	CASSGVDNEQFF
TRBV7-2	.	TRBJ1-1	.	TGTGCCAGCAGCTTAGCGAGGGGGGGGGCCACTGAAGCTTTCTTT	CASSLARGGATEAFF
TRBV5-1	.	TRBJ2-3	TRBD1	TGCGCCAGCAGCTTGGCCCAGGGGGTGGATACGCAGTATTTT	CASSLAQGVDTQYF
TRBV18	.	TRBJ1-2	TRBD1	TGTGCCAGCTCACCAGGGACAGGGTACGGCTACACCTTC	CASSPGTGYGYTF
TRBV5-1	.	TRBJ2-1	.	TGCGCCAGCAGCTTCGACAATGAGCAGTTCTTC	CASSFDNEQFF
TRBV4-1	few	TRBJ2-5	TRBD2	TGCGCCAGCAGCCACGGGAGGCTCGCTAGCGGGAGTGTTGAGACCCAGTACTTC	CASSHGRLASGSVETQYF
TRBV5-1	.	TRBJ1-4	.	TGCGCCAGCAGCCAAACGGCAGGGAGGGATGAAAAACTGTTTTTT	CASSQTAGRDEKLFF
TRBV25-1	.	TRBJ1-1	TRBD1	TGTGCCAGCAACTTTGTCGGGACAGGGGGCGCGGCTTTCTTT	CASNFVGTGGAAFF
TRBV19	.	TRBJ1-5	.	TGTGCCAGTAGTATGGGGTTCGGGGTTAATCAGCCCCAGCATTTT	CASSMGFGVNQPQHF
TRBV11-3	.	TRBJ2-3	TRBD2	TGTGCCAGCAGCCCTGGGACTAGCGGGGGCCACGCCACAGATACGCAGTATTTT	CASSPGTSGGHATDTQYF
TRBV19	.	TRBJ2-3	TRBD2	TGTGCCAGTGGTAATCCGGGACTAGCGGGGAAAAGGCAGTATTTT	CASGNPGLAGKRQYF
TRBV4-3	.	TRBJ1-4	TRBD1	TGCGCCAGCAGCCAAGAGGCCAGGGGGTATGAAAAACTGTTTTTT	CASSQEARGYEKLFF
TRBV5-1	.	TRBJ2-3	TRBD2	TGCGCCAGCAGCTTGGTCCCCAGACTAGCGGGAGTAAGAGATACGCAGTATTTT	CASSLVPRLAGVRDTQYF
TRBV28	once	TRBJ2-7	TRBD1	TGTGCCAGCAGTGAGCCGGGACAGGGAGTTTACAACGAGCAGTACTTC	CASSEPGQGVYNEQYF
TRBV6-5	once	TRBJ1-6	.	TGTGCCACCTCGTCGGGGAGCTCCTATAATTCACCCCTCCACTTT	CATSSGSSYNSPLHF
TRBV16	.	TRBJ2-4	.	TGTGCCAGCAGCCAAGTTCTAGCCAAAAACATTCAGTACTTC	CASSQVLAKNIQYF
TRBV25-1	.	TRBJ2-7	TRBD1	TGTGCCAGCAGTCCCTCGGACAGGGTTCCATACGAGCAGTACTTC	CASSPSDRVPYEQYF
TRBV7-8	.	TRBJ2-3	.	TGTGCCAGCAGCTTACGCGTGAACACAGATACGCAGTATTTT	CASSLRVNTDTQYF
TRBV19	.	TRBJ2-1	TRBD2	TGTGCCAGTAGTATCAACGGGGGGTCCTACAATGAGCAGTTCTTC	CASSINGGSYNEQFF
TRBV19	once	TRBJ1-2	TRBD1	TGTGCCAGTACCACCACAGGGGCCTATGGCTACACCTTC	CASTTTGAYGYTF
TRBV5-4	.	TRBJ2-1	TRBD2	TGTGCCAGCAGCCCGGGACTAGCGGGGGGGTATGAGCAGTTCTTC	CASSPGLAGGYEQFF
TRBV4-1	.	TRBJ1-2	.	TGCGCCAGCAGCCAAGGAGGAGTAAACTATGGCTACACCTTC	CASSQGGVNYGYTF
TRBV28	once	TRBJ2-3	.	TGTGCCAGCAGTCCATCACGCCCTTCAGCAGATACGCAGTATTTT	CASSPSRPSADTQYF
TRBV7-2	.	TRBJ1-2	TRBD1	TGTGCCAGCAGCTCCGCGACAGGGCCCTATGGCTACACCTTC	CASSSATGPYGYTF
TRBV30	.	TRBJ1-2	.	TGTGCCTGGAACAGGGATCAGTACGTCGGCTACACCTTC	CAWNRDQYVGYTF
TRBV5-1	.	TRBJ2-3	.	TGCGCCAGCAGCCAGGGACTGACGCACACGGATACGCAGTATTTT	CASSQGLTHTDTQYF
TRBV24-1	.	TRBJ2-7	TRBD1	TGTGCCACCAGTGTCATGGGACAGACAAACTCCTACGAGCAGTACTTC	CATSVMGQTNSYEQYF
TRBV6-5	once	TRBJ1-1	.	TGTGCCAGCAGTCAGGGTGGCACTGAAGCTTTCTTT	CASSQGGTEAFF
TRBV7-2	.	TRBJ2-7	.	TGTGCCAGCAGCCCGACTTGGAGTTCGTCCTACGAGCAGTACTTC	CASSPTWSSSYEQYF
TRBV5-8	.	TRBJ2-3	TRBD2	TGTGCAAGCAGGTTAGCGGGGCCCACAGATACGCAGTATTTT	CASRLAGPTDTQYF
TRBV9	.	TRBJ2-2	.	TGTGCCAGCAGCGTAGCGGACAGCCCCCGTAACACCGGGGAGCTGTTTTTT	CASSVADSPRNTGELFF
TRBV7-9	.	TRBJ2-3	.	TGTGCCAGCAGCTTAGCACAGGGAAACACAGATACGCAGTATTTT	CASSLAQGNTDTQYF
TRBV19	.	TRBJ1-2	.	TGTGCCAGTAACAAGGAACAGCAGGGGATCGGGGGCTACACCTTC	CASNKEQQGIGGYTF
TRBV5-1	.	TRBJ1-3	TRBD1	TGCGCCAGCAGCTTGGACAGGGGTGCATTGGGTGGAAACACCATATATTTT	CASSLDRGALGGNTIYF
TRBV19	.	TRBJ1-5	.	TGTGCCAGTAGTCCCGGGGGAGGGCCCAATCAGCCCCAGCATTTT	CASSPGGGPNQPQHF